Below, 26 T cell receptor beta chains from the same sample are listed, as sequenced in a study of response to subunit inactivated influenza vaccine. TCRdb passed the RT-PCR reads through MiXCR, listing each CDR3 protein once. This sample has about 650,000 distinct CDR3 sequences; approximately 15% occur once, and the top ten carry about 9.9%. Here the sequenced sample was PBMCs from blood, taken 12 days after vaccination. The receptors here all came from a man aged 50 or older who received an inactivated influenza vaccine.

The rearrangement uses TRBV3-1 and TRBJ2-5; D is tentatively TRBD1 or TRBD2 (5 bases each). CDR3 length equals 16 residues. Germline V lookup: CDR1 LGHDT, CDR2 YNNKEL (reference sequence). V dropped 0 bases and J dropped 3 bases, with 14 bases sitting between them. CDR3 residues: CASSQDIGTRKETQYF. The CDR3 nucleotides are TGTGCCAGCAGCCAAGATATCGGGACGAGAAAAGAGACCCAGTACTTC.

The chain uses TRBV10-3 and TRBJ2-7, with a weak D call TRBD1 (6 bases). This CDR3 has 14 amino acids. In germline, CDR1 is ENHRY, CDR2 SYGVKD. V dropped 0 bases and J dropped 4 bases, with 10 bases sitting between them. The CDR3 loop reads CAISESSGQYEQYF. As DNA, the CDR3 is TGTGCCATCAGTGAGTCGTCGGGACAATACGAGCAGTACTTC.

This clonotype was counted a few times. This chain uses TRBV24-1 with TRBJ2-1, with TRBD1 identical over 7 bases. The germline V gene has CDR1 KGHDR and CDR2 SFDVKD. CDR3 length equals 14 residues. V lost 2 bases, J lost 10 bases, and 7 bases stayed unmatched. For the CDR3, the DNA is TGTGCCACCAGTGATTCTCGGGGACAGCCGGAGCAGTTCTTC. The encoded protein is CATSDSRGQPEQFF.

In this sample, this clonotype turned up a few times. The V gene is TRBV7-9, the J gene TRBJ2-1; TRBD2 might be the D (5 bases). Germline lookup yields CDR1 SEHNR and CDR2 FQNEAQ (reference sequence). V lost 1 base and J 3 bases, leaving 10 bases between the germline ends. The CDR3 totals 15 residues. Written as DNA, the CDR3 is TGTGCCAGCAGCTTAGGAGGGCCCCTCTACAATGAGCAGTTCTTC. The encoded protein is CASSLGGPLYNEQFF.

The chain uses TRBV20-1 and TRBJ1-4; TRBD1 aligns across 8 bases. The length of the CDR3 is 15 residues. With 3 bases clipped from V and 4 bases from J, the junction kept 7 bases outside the gene matches. CDR1 and CDR2 (germline): DFQATT, SNEGSKA (reference sequence). This CDR3 is CSASRGRVRNEKLFF. In DNA, the CDR3 is TGCAGTGCTAGCAGGGGGCGCGTTCGTAATGAAAAACTGTTTTTT.

This clonotype occurred many times. This sequence joins TRBV5-1 and TRBJ2-1; D is unresolved. The germline gives CDR1 SGHRS, CDR2 YFSETQ. The V end was cut by 0 bases, the J end by 7 bases, with 14 bases between. This CDR3 has 15 amino acids. As DNA, the CDR3 is TGCGCCAGCAGCTTGGGGACCACGGCTTCAAATGAGCAGTTCTTC. This gives the protein CASSLGTTASNEQFF.

The V gene is TRBV4-2, the J gene TRBJ2-7, with 10 positions matching TRBD1. Germline CDR1 and CDR2: LGHNA and YNFKEQ. This CDR3 spans 16 amino acids. The J segment lost 4 bases and the V segment lost 1 base, leaving 7 bases of the junction unmatched. The CDR3 coding sequence is TGTGCCAGCAGCCAAGCTGGACAGGGGGTAGTATACGAGCAGTACTTC. Its protein is CASSQAGQGVVYEQYF.

Many counts were recorded for this clonotype. The chain couples TRBV6-2 or TRBV6-3 to TRBJ2-1, with TRBD2 matching 8 bases. Germline CDR1 reads MNHEY; CDR2 reads SVGEGT. This CDR3 has 15 amino acids. V shed 6 bases, J shed 9 bases, and the junction held 13 bases outside the gene matches. The CDR3: CASRPTSGRLGEQFF. The CDR3 DNA sequence: TGTGCCAGCAGACCCACTAGCGGCCGATTGGGTGAGCAGTTCTTC.

The chain combines TRBV6-1 with TRBJ2-7; TRBD2 agrees at 9 bases. With V trimmed by 5 bases and J by 6 bases, 8 bases remained unmatched. This CDR3 has 14 residues. Germline V CDR1 and CDR2: MNHNS, SASEGT. Here the CDR3 reads CASSRLAGVGEQYF. In DNA, the CDR3 is TGTGCCAGCAGTCGATTAGCGGGAGTAGGCGAGCAGTACTTC.

This clonotype was recorded many times. The CDR3 is CASRGTGSSGANVLTF. The CDR3 DNA follows: TGTGCCAGCAGGGGGACAGGGAGCTCTGGGGCCAACGTCCTGACTTTC. V usage is TRBV6-2 or TRBV6-3 and J usage is TRBJ2-6; 9 bases fit TRBD1. The CDR3 sequence is 16 residues long. Germline V gives CDR1 MNHEY, CDR2 SVGEGT. J lost 0 bases, V lost 6 bases, and 3 bases had no gene match.

The sample holds a few counts of this clonotype. The chain couples TRBV14 to TRBJ2-2; D perhaps matches TRBD1 (6 bases). This CDR3 is built from 15 residues. CDR1 and CDR2 from the germline V gene are SGHDN and FVKESK. Between the trimmed V and J ends, which lost 2 bases and 4 bases, there was a span of 11 bases. The DNA for the CDR3 is TGTGCCAGCAGCCAAAGGACAGTGTCCACCGGGGAGCTGTTTTTT. Translating it yields CASSQRTVSTGELFF.

The chain employs TRBV21-1 and TRBJ2-7. TRBV21-1 corresponds to a pseudogene. The CDR3 sequence is 15 residues long. The CDR3 here is CASSKCGGSPNEQYF. Written as DNA, the CDR3 is TGTGCCAGCAGCAAATGCGGCGGGAGTCCCAACGAGCAGTACTTC.

This clonotype has just a few counts. The V call is TRBV29-1, the J call TRBJ1-1, with a tentative D call TRBD1 (6 bases). Trimming stripped 3 bases from V and 5 bases from J, with 16 bases between. From germline, CDR1 is SQVTM and CDR2 ANQGSEA. The CDR3 totals 14 residues. As DNA, the CDR3 is TGCAGCGTTGATCTAAAGGGGGGCTGGACTGAAGCTTTCTTT. Residues: CSVDLKGGWTEAFF.

This clonotype was detected only a few times. The chain has TRBV5-5 and TRBJ2-5, with 9 bases that match TRBD2. V was clipped by 2 bases and J by 4 bases; unmatched bases: 6. Germline loops: CDR1 SGHKS, CDR2 YYEKEE (reference sequence). The CDR3 has 15 amino acids. As DNA, the CDR3 is TGTGCCAGCAGCTTAGGCGGGGGGGGCGCAGAGACCCAGTACTTC. Translation gives CASSLGGGGAETQYF.

This clonotype has a handful of counts. The rearrangement uses TRBV7-3 and TRBJ2-3; D is ambiguous. V dropped 2 bases and J dropped 0 bases, with 18 bases sitting between them. The CDR3 is 18 amino acids. Per germline, CDR1 SGHTA and CDR2 FQGTGA. CDR3 residues: CASSLGTRPRSSTDTQYF. In DNA form, the CDR3 reads TGTGCCAGCAGCTTAGGCACCCGGCCCAGGTCTAGCACAGATACGCAGTATTTT.

This clonotype showed up many times. The chain carries TRBV12-3 or TRBV12-4 and TRBJ2-4; D gene ambiguous. This CDR3 contains 14 residues. Trimming took off 7 bases at V and 7 bases at J, with 17 bases between the two ends. The CDR3 spells CASTPGHPQNIQYF. The CDR3 coding sequence is TGTGCCAGCACCCCCGGGCACCCCCAGAACATTCAGTACTTC.

This clonotype was counted a few times. The chain recombines TRBV3-1 with TRBJ2-2; a weak D match, TRBD1 (5 bases). The V and J ends lost 3 bases and 6 bases respectively, with 11 bases between them. Germline lookup yields CDR1 LGHDT and CDR2 YNNKEL (reference sequence). This CDR3 is 14 amino acids long. The CDR3 DNA sequence: TGTGCCAGCAGCCAGTCCAGGGCAGCCGGGGAGCTGTTTTTT. Its translation is CASSQSRAAGELFF.

This clonotype was found a few times. V is TRBV20-1 and J is TRBJ1-1, with D possibly being TRBD1 (5 bases). Trimming cost V 6 bases and J 1 base, with 9 bases left between them. CDR1 DFQATT and CDR2 SNEGSKA come from the germline V gene (reference sequence). CDR3 length equals 12 residues. The CDR3 protein is CSAGHPNTEAFF. CDR3 DNA sequence: TGCAGTGCCGGACACCCGAACACTGAAGCTTTCTTT.

The table lists this clonotype with a few counts. The chain has TRBV10-2 and TRBJ1-6; no definite D call. The CDR3 consists of 11 residues. In germline, CDR1 is WSHSY, CDR2 SAAADI. V shed 6 bases and J shed 6 bases, with 3 bases lying between them. The CDR3 DNA reads as TGCGCCAGCAGGGGTAATTCACCCCTCCACTTT. Amino acids: CASRGNSPLHF.

This clonotype was observed a few times. V gene TRBV20-1 combines with J gene TRBJ2-7, with D possibly matching TRBD2 (6 bases). This CDR3 spans 15 amino acids. The ends were cut back, 0 bases at V and 1 base at J, with 13 bases in the middle. Germline CDR1 is DFQATT and CDR2 is SNEGSKA (reference sequence). As DNA, the CDR3 is TGCAGTGCTAGAGATGCCCAGCGGGCTTCCTACGAGCAGTACTTC. As protein: CSARDAQRASYEQYF.

This clonotype was detected a few times. The chain joins TRBV11-1 to TRBJ2-1, with 8 bases identical to TRBD2. The CDR3 covers 18 residues. Germline trimming cut 2 bases from V and 1 base from J; bases unmatched to any gene: 10. Per germline, CDR1 SGHAT and CDR2 FQDESV (reference sequence). CDR3 residues: CASSLPVRLAKSYNEQFF. The CDR3 DNA sequence: TGTGCCAGCAGCTTACCTGTAAGACTAGCGAAATCCTACAATGAGCAGTTCTTC. The variable domain in full, with the rest retrieved from reference TRBV11-1 and TRBJ2-1, is EAEVAQSPRYKITEKSQAVAFWCDPISGHATLYWYRQILGQGPELLVQFQDESVVDDSQLPKDRFSAERLKGVDSTLKIQPAELGDSAMYLCASSLPVRLAKSYNEQFFGPGTRLTVL.

The chain is built from TRBV12-3 or TRBV12-4 and TRBJ2-3; 7 bases line up with TRBD2. The trim removed 3 bases at V and 4 bases at J, leaving 10 bases unmatched. There are 16 residues in the CDR3. The CDR3 sequence is CASSLRREFFADTQYF. The CDR3 region has the DNA TGTGCCAGCAGTTTGAGGCGGGAGTTTTTCGCAGATACGCAGTATTTT.

The rearrangement uses TRBV25-1 and TRBJ2-7, with D hard to call. Germline V gene sequence: CDR1 MGHDK, CDR2 SYGVNS. Trimming left V 4 bases short and J 0 bases short, with 7 bases between. CDR3 length: 13 residues. CDR3 DNA: TGTGCCAGCAGTGGGCATCCCTCCTACGAGCAGTACTTC. Translated, it gives CASSGHPSYEQYF.

In DNA form, the CDR3 reads TGTGCCAGCAGCTGGGACAGGGGAGGCGGCTACACCTTC. Protein product: CASSWDRGGGYTF. This chain links TRBV7-9 with TRBJ1-2; TRBD1 agrees at 10 bases. Germline trimming cut 4 bases from V and 8 bases from J; bases unmatched to any gene: 4. Germline CDR1 and CDR2: SEHNR and FQNEAQ (reference sequence). This CDR3 is 13 amino acids long.

This clonotype was observed many times. V and J are TRBV5-1 and TRBJ2-5; D perhaps matches TRBD1 (5 bases). The V gene's germline CDR1 is SGHRS and CDR2 YFSETQ. V shed 3 bases and J shed 0 bases, with 9 bases lying between them. The CDR3 is 14 amino acids. CDR3 bases: TGCGCCAGCAGCTCGCAGGGTTACCAAGAGACCCAGTACTTC. Its protein is CASSSQGYQETQYF.

This clonotype was found a few times. The genes are TRBV28 and TRBJ2-5, with 8 bases matching TRBD1. The length of the CDR3 is 18 residues. V was clipped by 3 bases and J by 6 bases; unmatched bases: 18. Germline values: CDR1 MDHEN, CDR2 SYDVKM. The CDR3 nucleotides are TGTGCCAGCAGTTTTATTCCTTCGGATATTGGACAGGGACAGACCCAGTACTTC. It is translated as CASSFIPSDIGQGQTQYF.